This T cell receptor (beta chain) stems from a study of T cells in Graves' hyperthyroidism and ophthalmopathy. V lost 6 bases and J lost 6; bases outside the gene matches: 10. CDR3 length equals 16 residues. Regions amplified from RNA transcripts were the TCR beta CDR3 regions. During a first-round RT-PCR of the TCR CDR3, the HTBI primer set was used. One entry per CDR3 protein results from TCRdb running MiXCR on the multiplex PCR reads. The data hold about 520,000 distinct CDR3 sequences, with around 21% observed a single time. Whole-study findings and limits: Most thyroid clonotypes expanded above 0.001 were also detected in blood.

This clonotype appeared many times. Its antigen remains unidentified. The study defined stable Graves' hyperthyroidism as no ophthalmopathy progression within 18 months. Cells are PBMCs isolated from about 10 ml of fresh blood. The sequence derives from a man aged 18 to 29 with Graves' hyperthyroidism. The sample comprised blood. The V call is TRBV12-3 or TRBV12-4, the J call TRBJ2-2; TRBD1 aligns across 10 bases. The CDR3 DNA reads TGTGCCAGCAGCGAATCCGGGACAGGGGCTCCCGGGGAGCTGTTTTTT. Translated, it gives CASSESGTGAPGELFF.